This TCR beta chain appears in the sequencing data of a study of shared clonotypes between healthy human individuals. The germline CDR1 and CDR2 sequences are SGHVS and FQNEAQ. This CDR3 has 17 amino acids. Trimming pared 5 bases from V and 3 bases from J, leaving 21 bases between. Each subset's genomic DNA was shared equally among a number of immunoSEQ plates. Methods used by the authors: ImmunoSEQ junction-only sequences lacked quality scores, so their filtering differed. Sequencing used immunoSEQ multiplex PCR; TCRdb keeps in-frame clones, though not all of them. V, J and clone size derive from that table, while D and trimming were established from the DNA sequence. The sample consists of roughly 120,000 clones, approximately 70% of them appearing once. CD8 memory fractions consisted of CD45RO+ and CCR7-negative CD45RA+ TemRA cells together.

The sequencing sample was made of memory CD8+ T cells sorted from blood. The subset was: CD45RO+ cells pooled with CCR7-negative TemRA cells. The chain carries TRBV7-8 and TRBJ2-3; tentatively, D is TRBD1 (6 bases). This clonotype originated in a woman aged 30 to 39 in good health. The chain's CDR3 is CASSPLQGRGTTDTQYF. CDR3 in DNA: TGTGCCAGCAGCCCTTTACAAGGCAGGGGAACGACAGATACGCAGTATTTT.